This TCR beta chain was found in a study of blood T cell repertoires in COVID-19. About the study: The origin of the acute and convalescent COVID-19 samples was the United States, Italy and Spain. T cells, B-cell-depleted T cells, or PBMCs provided the cDNA or gDNA that served as material.

Study processing details: Quantification of nucleated cells was approximated via reference gene primer amplification. This table comes from immunoSEQ multiplex PCR, and its TCRdb copy is limited to in-frame clones, with some not included. V, J and clone size are taken as reported in that table, and D and trimming were inferred from the DNA itself. The sample lists roughly 410,000 clones; about 90% were seen once. Between the trimmed V and J ends, which lost 7 bases and 0 bases, there was a span of 8 bases. Per germline, CDR1 KGHDR and CDR2 SFDVKD. The CDR3 consists of 14 residues. The clonotype was recovered from a woman in her sixties or seventies with COVID-19, enrolled during active disease. The V call is TRBV24-1, the J call TRBJ2-2, with D possibly being TRBD1 (5 bases). The sequenced sample consisted of peripheral blood. The CDR3 sequence: CATRGPTNTGELFF. CDR3 DNA: TGTGCCACCAGGGGGCCTACGAACACCGGGGAGCTGTTTTTT.